The next 29 T cell receptor beta chains were all read from a single sample in a study of shared clonotypes between healthy human individuals. The protocol was immunoSEQ multiplex PCR, while the TCRdb copy is restricted to in-frame clones and leaves out a portion. The data show under 200,000 clones, with 90% to 95% seen just once and around 0.067% held by the top ten. What was sequenced was naive CD4+ T cells sorted from blood. Subset defined: CD45RA+ positively selected. The source of these receptors is a woman in her 30s in good health.

This clone was counted once. The chain carries TRBV6-5 and TRBJ2-7; no definite D call. CDR3 size: 15 residues. Looked up from germline, CDR1 is MNHEY and CDR2 is SVGAGI. Trimming removed 0 bases at V and 0 bases at J, with 9 bases between. CDR3 sequence: CASSYSKLFSYEQYF. The CDR3 nucleotides read TGTGCCAGCAGTTACTCGAAGCTATTCTCCTACGAGCAGTACTTC.

The chain couples TRBV2 to TRBJ1-5; no definite D call. Germline loops: CDR1 SNHLY, CDR2 FYNNEI. V was trimmed by 3 bases and J by 6 bases, leaving 6 bases between them. There are 12 residues in the CDR3. CDR3 region: CASSEVGQPQHF. The CDR3 bases are TGTGCCAGCAGTGAGGTGGGTCAGCCCCAGCATTTT.

V and J are TRBV5-5 and TRBJ2-7; D may match TRBD1 or TRBD2 (5 bases each). Trimming took off 4 bases at V and 6 bases at J, with 11 bases between the two ends. The V gene's germline CDR1 is SGHKS and CDR2 YYEKEE (reference sequence). CDR3 length: 12 amino acids. CDR3 residues: CASSTVRGEQYF. The DNA for the CDR3 is TGTGCCAGCAGCACCGTGAGGGGCGAGCAGTACTTC.

The genes are TRBV30 and TRBJ2-7; 7 bases map to TRBD1. Germline assignment: CDR1 GTSNPN and CDR2 SVGIG (reference sequence). The V and J ends lost 0 bases and 7 bases, in that order; junction bases with no gene match: 12. The length of the CDR3 is 15 residues. The CDR3 sequence is CAWSVPGRGFEEQYF. The CDR3 DNA reads as TGTGCCTGGAGTGTACCGGGCAGGGGGTTTGAGGAGCAGTACTTC.

The chain couples TRBV19 to TRBJ1-5; 10 nucleotides align to TRBD1. The CDR3 loop spans 16 amino acids. CDR1 and CDR2 from the germline V gene are LNHDA and SQIVND (reference sequence). The ends lost 3 bases at V and 4 bases at J; junction bases unmatched: 6. The CDR3 reads CASSISGTGVNQPQHF. The CDR3, as DNA: TGTGCCAGTAGTATTTCCGGGACAGGGGTAAATCAGCCCCAGCATTTT.

The chain employs TRBV9 and TRBJ1-2; weak D call: TRBD1 (6 bases). Germline CDR1 and CDR2: SGDLS and YYNGEE. This CDR3 region has 15 residues. V lost 2 bases and J lost 4, with 15 bases in between. The CDR3, as DNA: TGTGCCAGCAGCGTTGGCGGGGGGCAAGTCTATGGCTACACCTTC. It is translated as CASSVGGGQVYGYTF.

The chain is built from TRBV28 and TRBJ2-6, with D maybe TRBD1 (6 bases). The V end was cut by 3 bases, the J end by 2 bases, with 11 bases between. This CDR3 is built from 16 residues. Germline lookup yields CDR1 MDHEN and CDR2 SYDVKM. In DNA, the CDR3 is TGTGCCAGCAGTTTGGTTTGGGGGCCTGGGGCCAACGTCCTGACTTTC. This translates into CASSLVWGPGANVLTF.

This clone is a singleton in its sample. A junction end diverges from the germline sequence, so it may reflect a read error. The gene calls are TRBV18 and TRBJ2-7; D is unclear. This CDR3 is 11 amino acids long. Germline V gene sequence: CDR1 KGHSH, CDR2 LQKENI. The CDR3 region is CASPPSYEQYF. Written as DNA, the CDR3 is TGTGCCAGCCCACCGTCATACGAGCAGTACTTC.

V gene TRBV18 combines with J gene TRBJ1-2, with 12 bases identical to TRBD1. The length of the CDR3 is 15 residues. Trimming removed 6 bases from V and 7 bases from J; junction bases left unmatched: 9. Germline-derived CDR1 and CDR2 are KGHSH and LQKENI. CDR3 protein: CASSHPGQGAGGYTF. In nucleotides, the CDR3 is TGTGCCAGCTCGCATCCGGGACAGGGGGCAGGTGGCTACACCTTC. The whole variable domain, filled in from reference TRBV18 and TRBJ1-2, reads NAGVMQNPRHLVRRRGQEARLRCSPMKGHSHVYWYRQLPEEGLKFMVYLQKENIIDESGMPKERFSAEFPKEGPSILRIQQVVRGDSAAYFCASSHPGQGAGGYTFGSGTRLTVV.

The V gene is TRBV4-2, the J gene TRBJ1-1, with a possible D match to TRBD1 (5 bases). This CDR3 is built from 15 residues. Germline CDR1 LGHNA, CDR2 YNFKEQ. Trimming took 1 base from V and 4 from J, leaving 13 bases between them. Written as DNA, the CDR3 is TGTGCCAGCAGCCAAGCATCAGGGCCGGGCACTGAAGCTTTCTTT. Residues: CASSQASGPGTEAFF.

In regard to this clone: One end of the junction fails to match germline, which may point to a read error. This sequence joins TRBV5-4 and TRBJ1-2; tentatively, D is TRBD1 (5 bases). CDR1 SGHNT and CDR2 YYREEE come from the germline V gene (reference sequence). The CDR3 loop spans 14 amino acids. This chain's CDR3 is CASTLEGTKYGYTF. Written as DNA, the CDR3 is TGTGCCAGCACCTTGGAAGGGACGAAGTATGGCTACACCTTC.

The V call is TRBV11-3, the J call TRBJ2-7; 10 positions match TRBD2. Germline V lookup: CDR1 SGHNT, CDR2 YENEEA. This CDR3 is built from 14 residues. Trimming cost V 5 bases and J 4 bases; bases outside gene matches: 5. CDR3 in amino acids: CASSPSGRGYEQYF. The CDR3 DNA is TGTGCCAGCAGCCCTAGCGGGAGAGGTTACGAGCAGTACTTC.

V and J are TRBV4-1 and TRBJ2-5; tentatively, D is TRBD1 or TRBD2 (5 bases each). In germline, CDR1 is MGHRA, CDR2 YSYEKL. V dropped 0 bases and J dropped 9 bases, with 8 bases sitting between them. The CDR3 is made up of 12 amino acids. This CDR3 reads CASSQDLGAQYF. CDR3 nucleotide sequence: TGCGCCAGCAGCCAAGATCTGGGGGCCCAGTACTTC.

The chain has TRBV11-2 and TRBJ1-1; TRBD1 might be the D (6 bases). The CDR3 is 14 amino acids. Trimming stripped 1 base from V and 11 bases from J, with 17 bases between. Germline-derived CDR1 and CDR2 are SGHAT and FQNNGV. CDR3: CASSLGTKGVPAFF. CDR3 DNA: TGTGCCAGCAGCTTAGGAACGAAGGGGGTCCCCGCTTTCTTT.

The rearrangement joins TRBV2 to TRBJ2-7; the match to TRBD2 covers 9 bases. There are 13 residues in the CDR3. In germline, CDR1 is SNHLY, CDR2 FYNNEI. J was trimmed by 5 bases and V by 4 bases; bases with no gene match: 3. The CDR3, as DNA: TGTGCCAGCAGTGTAGCGGGAGAAGACGAGCAGTACTTC. Translation gives CASSVAGEDEQYF.

This chain uses TRBV5-8 with TRBJ1-3; D unresolved. V was pared by 1 base and J by 0 bases, with 5 bases between. This CDR3 comprises 14 residues. Germline V CDR1 and CDR2: SGHTS, YDEGEE. Here the CDR3 reads CASSLLASGNTIYF. Written as DNA, the CDR3 is TGTGCCAGCAGCTTGTTAGCCTCTGGAAACACCATATATTTT.

The chain employs TRBV11-2 and TRBJ2-7; tentative D call: TRBD1 (6 bases). The CDR3 has 14 residues. Germline V gene sequence: CDR1 SGHAT, CDR2 FQNNGV. Trimming took 3 bases from V and 2 from J, leaving 11 bases between them. The CDR3 reads CASSFRTVTYEQYF. CDR3 in DNA: TGTGCCAGCAGCTTTCGGACAGTAACCTACGAGCAGTACTTC.

The chain combines TRBV28 with TRBJ2-7, with a possible D match to TRBD1 (7 bases). Germline V gene sequence: CDR1 MDHEN, CDR2 SYDVKM. The CDR3 sequence is 14 residues long. V was shortened by 8 bases and J by 6 bases, with 20 bases between the two germline ends. The DNA of the CDR3 is TGTGCCAGCCATACAGGTATCCAGGGGGGCGAGCAGTACTTC. The encoded protein is CASHTGIQGGEQYF.

The chain is built from TRBV29-1 and TRBJ2-5; D might be TRBD2 (5 bases). This CDR3 has 13 amino acids. From germline, CDR1 is SQVTM and CDR2 ANQGSEA. The V and J ends lost 4 bases and 5 bases respectively, with 14 bases between them. The CDR3 region is CSVASGRRETQYF. CDR3 nucleotide sequence: TGCAGCGTTGCTTCGGGCCGGAGGGAGACCCAGTACTTC.

The chain joins TRBV19 to TRBJ2-6; D may be TRBD1 (5 bases). Trimming cost V 0 bases and J 4 bases, with 7 bases left between them. This CDR3 is 15 amino acids long. Per the germline V gene, CDR1 is LNHDA and CDR2 is SQIVND (reference sequence). CDR3 sequence: CASSIDRAGANVLTF. As DNA, the CDR3 is TGTGCCAGTAGTATAGACAGGGCCGGGGCCAACGTCCTGACTTTC. The whole variable domain, remainder taken from reference TRBV19 and TRBJ2-6, is DGGITQSPKYLFRKEGQNVTLSCEQNLNHDAMYWYRQDPGQGLRLIYYSQIVNDFQKGDIAEGYSVSREKKESFPLTVTSAQKNPTAFYLCASSIDRAGANVLTFGAGSRLTVL.

The rearrangement uses TRBV5-6 and TRBJ2-7, with TRBD1 identical over 7 bases. CDR3 length: 14 amino acids. Germline loops: CDR1 SGHDT, CDR2 YYEEEE. Losses at the gene ends were 4 bases for V and 2 bases for J; bases not matched to a gene: 6. This CDR3 reads CASSVQGRPYEQYF. The DNA for the CDR3 is TGTGCCAGCAGCGTACAGGGGCGCCCCTACGAGCAGTACTTC.

The chain recombines TRBV21-1 with TRBJ2-2; TRBD1, the table's D call, was not compared with the DNA. TRBV21-1 is listed as a pseudogene. The CDR3 has 17 amino acids. The CDR3 reads CASSSPSGQGDTGELFF. Written as DNA, the CDR3 is TGTGCCAGCAGCTCCCCCTCGGGACAGGGGGACACCGGGGAGCTGTTTTTT.

The rearrangement uses TRBV19 and TRBJ2-1, with TRBD1 identical over 9 bases. This CDR3 spans 13 amino acids. J lost 7 bases, V lost 6 bases, and 4 bases had no gene match. Looked up from germline, CDR1 is LNHDA and CDR2 is SQIVND (reference sequence). CDR3 protein: CASRPQGANEQFF. CDR3 DNA: TGTGCCAGTAGGCCACAGGGGGCGAATGAGCAGTTCTTC.

The rearrangement uses TRBV6-5 and TRBJ2-1; 7 nucleotides align to TRBD1. Germline V gives CDR1 MNHEY, CDR2 SVGAGI. The CDR3 sequence is 15 residues long. The junction had 1 base not matched to a gene; V was cut back by 2 bases and J by 0 bases. The CDR3: CASSYRDSSYNEQFF. For the CDR3, the DNA is TGTGCCAGCAGTTACCGGGACAGCTCCTACAATGAGCAGTTCTTC.

In DNA form, the CDR3 reads TGTGCCAGCAGTCGAATGACAGGGCGTTCGGGTGAGCAGTACTTC. It translates to CASSRMTGRSGEQYF. J is TRBJ2-5 and V is TRBV5-6, with 7 bases fitting TRBD1. The germline gives CDR1 SGHDT, CDR2 YYEEEE. This CDR3 region has 15 residues. Trimming at V came to 5 bases and at J to 11 bases, leaving 18 bases not matched to a gene.

The chain has TRBV29-1 and TRBJ2-1; the match to TRBD2 covers 9 bases. CDR1 is SQVTM, CDR2 ANQGSEA, per germline. The trim removed 3 bases at V and 8 bases at J, leaving 5 bases unmatched. The length of the CDR3 is 13 residues. The CDR3 DNA follows: TGCAGCGTTGACTTTAGCGGGAGCGATGAGCAGTTCTTC. Its translation is CSVDFSGSDEQFF.

DNA for the CDR3: TGTGCCAGCAGCTCCCACCCCGGGAACATGGCCTACTACGAGCAGTACTTC. Amino acid sequence: CASSSHPGNMAYYEQYF. The J gene is TRBJ2-7, the V gene TRBV11-1; TRBD2 might be the D (5 bases). Trimming pared 4 bases from V and 3 bases from J, leaving 22 bases between. This CDR3 is 17 amino acids long. Germline V lookup: CDR1 SGHAT, CDR2 FQDESV (reference sequence).

The chain uses TRBV18 and TRBJ2-1; no clear D. CDR3 size: 17 residues. Trimming cost V 0 bases and J 0 bases, with 12 bases left between them. Germline V lookup: CDR1 KGHSH, CDR2 LQKENI. The CDR3 DNA sequence: TGTGCCAGCTCACCACCCAAAGCGCGTAGCTCCTACAATGAGCAGTTCTTC. It translates to CASSPPKARSSYNEQFF. The full variable domain, rest sourced from reference TRBV18 and TRBJ2-1, is NAGVMQNPRHLVRRRGQEARLRCSPMKGHSHVYWYRQLPEEGLKFMVYLQKENIIDESGMPKERFSAEFPKEGPSILRIQQVVRGDSAAYFCASSPPKARSSYNEQFFGPGTRLTVL.

CDR3 nucleotides: TGTGCCAGCAGTGCTGGTCGCAATCAGCCCCAGCATTTT. It translates to CASSAGRNQPQHF. This chain connects TRBV6-1 to TRBJ1-5, with no clear D. Trimming left V 4 bases short and J 2 bases short, with 6 bases between. CDR3 length: 13 amino acids. Looked up from germline, CDR1 is MNHNS and CDR2 is SASEGT.